The TCR beta chain under discussion was sequenced for a study of synovial regulatory T cells in juvenile arthritis. Study results and limitations: Compared with other blood Treg cells, inflammation-associated Treg cells had reduced TCR diversity. iaTreg TCR repertoires were largely private across patients and partially overlapped synovial Teff and blood CPL. iaTreg cells shared more CDR3 sequences with synovial Tregs than other blood Tregs did.

CDR1 and CDR2 (germline): MNHEY, SMNVEV (reference sequence). The CDR3 sequence is 12 residues long. The DNA is not on file. Note on this clone: The target antigen is unknown.

TCRdb's copy holds only in-frame clones and misses some; the assay was immunoSEQ multiplex PCR. In all, the sample yields 9,000 to 10,000 clones. HLA-DR+ Treg cells made up the iaTreg subset. Patients were aged median 11.6 years with disease lasting median roughly seven years. This chain links TRBV27 with TRBJ1-2; TCRdb indicates TRBD1, and absent DNA this call remains unverified. The sequence was obtained from a donor between 2 and 35 years old with juvenile idiopathic arthritis. The sample comprised Treg cells from blood. Subset here: HLA-DR+ inflammation-associated blood Treg cells. The CDR3 sequence is CASRTGVAGYTF.